Listed below are T cell receptor beta chains from one sample, sequenced in a study of cytomegalovirus exposure and HLA in healthy donors. TCRdb's copy holds only in-frame clones and misses some; the assay was immunoSEQ multiplex PCR. This table holds around 150,000 clones, around 84% found once. Sequences were obtained from PBMCs. These receptors originate from a man younger than 30 in good health and CMV-seropositive. Both conserved end residues are part of each CDR3. A D gene is named only where the DNA matches it firmly. Size is stated for part of the rows, as once, few or many counts, or as a class when the clone is expanded.

J	V	D	size	CDR3	DNA
TRBJ1-6	TRBV10-1	NA	NA	CASSESPPGVWNSPLHF	TGCGCCAGCAGTGAGTCACCTCCGGGAGTCTGGAATTCACCCCTCCACTTT
TRBJ2-1	TRBV5-1	NA	NA	CASSLQGPPYNEQFF	TGCGCCAGCAGCTTGCAGGGGCCCCCCTACAATGAGCAGTTCTTC
TRBJ1-2	TRBV19	NA	NA	CASSKQDRGYTF	TGTGCCAGTAGTAAACAGGACAGAGGCTACACCTTC
TRBJ2-1	TRBV7-8	NA	NA	CASSLVQPRVVFRNEQFF	TGTGCCAGCAGCTTAGTTCAGCCTCGGGTTGTATTTAGGAATGAGCAGTTCTTC
TRBJ2-5	TRBV6-5	NA	NA	CASRDRFIETQYF	TGTGCCAGCAGGGACAGATTCATAGAGACCCAGTACTTC
TRBJ2-1	TRBV4-3	TRBD2	NA	CASSQDGLAGFNEQFF	TGCGCCAGCAGCCAAGATGGGCTAGCGGGGTTCAATGAGCAGTTCTTC
TRBJ2-1	TRBV5-4	TRBD2	NA	CASSSWTSGGAFF	TGTGCCAGCAGCTCCTGGACTAGCGGGGGGGCCTTCTTC
TRBJ2-7	TRBV14	NA	NA	CASSQFTRREQYF	TGTGCCAGCAGCCAATTCACCCGGAGGGAGCAGTACTTC
TRBJ2-2	TRBV9	TRBD1	NA	CASSLVDRPFGELFF	TGTGCCAGCAGCTTAGTGGACAGGCCTTTCGGGGAGCTGTTTTTT
TRBJ2-5	TRBV4-1	TRBD2	NA	CASSQGRLAGGLETQYF	TGCGCCAGCAGCCAGGGGAGACTAGCGGGGGGTCTGGAGACCCAGTACTTC
TRBJ2-7	TRBV19	NA	NA	CASSIELGQSYEQYF	TGTGCCAGTAGTATAGAACTTGGACAGTCCTACGAGCAGTACTTC
TRBJ1-1	TRBV15	NA	NA	CATSRGLTANTEAFF	TGTGCCACCAGCAGAGGGTTAACAGCGAACACTGAAGCTTTCTTT
TRBJ2-6	TRBV13	NA	NA	CASSLEGGANGLTF	TGTGCCAGCAGCTTAGAAGGTGGGGCCAACGGCCTGACTTTC
TRBJ1-2	TRBV13	NA	NA	CALDHRDGNGYTF	TGTGCCTTAGACCACAGGGACGGTAATGGCTACACCTTC
TRBJ1-4	TRBV6-1	NA	NA	CASSARVPTEKLFF	TGTGCCAGCAGTGCCAGGGTCCCAACCGAAAAACTGTTTTTT
TRBJ2-7	TRBV19	TRBD2	NA	CASSIEMASGPHEQYF	TGTGCCAGTAGTATAGAGATGGCTAGCGGGCCCCACGAGCAGTACTTC
TRBJ2-7	TRBV5-5	TRBD2	NA	CASSLATGGGEYEQYF	TGTGCCAGCAGCTTGGCAACGGGCGGGGGGGAATACGAGCAGTACTTC
TRBJ1-1	TRBV6-1	NA	once	CASSGPIENTEAFF	TGTGCCAGCAGTGGCCCTATCGAGAACACTGAAGCTTTCTTT
TRBJ2-7	TRBV15	NA	NA	CATTEGSRREQYF	TGTGCCACCACTGAGGGAAGCCGACGCGAGCAGTACTTC
TRBJ2-3	TRBV7-8	NA	NA	CASSLGYGRTSTDTQYF	TGTGCCAGCAGCTTAGGGTATGGCAGGACTAGCACAGATACGCAGTATTTT
TRBJ1-1	TRBV14	NA	NA	CASSRGAYTEAFF	TGTGCCAGCAGCCGCGGGGCCTACACTGAAGCTTTCTTT
TRBJ2-2	TRBV6-5	NA	NA	CASGSWSGELFF	TGTGCCAGCGGCTCATGGTCCGGGGAGCTGTTTTTT
TRBJ1-2	TRBV29-1	NA	NA	CSVEDIRAYGYTF	TGCAGCGTTGAAGATATTCGAGCATATGGCTACACCTTC
TRBJ2-7	TRBV7-2	NA	NA	CASRSGLPSYEQYF	TGTGCCAGCAGGTCGGGACTCCCGTCCTACGAGCAGTACTTC
TRBJ1-1	TRBV18	NA	NA	CASSPTGFMNTEAFF	TGTGCCAGCTCACCGACAGGTTTTATGAACACTGAAGCTTTCTTT